The clone carrying this TCR beta chain was seen repeatedly, ten times or more. Its specificity is unknown. V shed 1 base, J shed 2 bases, and the junction held 6 bases outside the gene matches. CDR3 length: 17 residues. Germline V gene sequence: CDR1 SEHNR, CDR2 FQNEAQ (reference sequence). Patients chosen for sequencing had shown CD8+CD57+ cell expansion by flow cytometry. This specimen belongs to a study of CD8+CD57+ T cells in acquired aplastic anemia. The study, taken as a whole, reports: About 27 shared CD8+ CDR3s appeared highly expressed within patients' immunodominant clones. Patients were compared with controls for CD8+ Simpson's diversity, and no significant difference emerged.

Genomic DNA acted as the template from which TCR beta VDJ combination and CDR3 sequence profiling were carried out. Each CDR3 protein gets one entry after TCRdb re-called the reads with MiXCR. Of 100,000 to 150,000 distinct CDR3 sequences in the sample, approximately 41% are singletons; the top ten hold 2.6%. V gene TRBV7-9 combines with J gene TRBJ2-5; 11 bases align to TRBD2. Sequencing used sorted CD4+, CD8+, or CD8+CD57+ T cells (not recorded which) from PBMCs. This clonotype was obtained from a human donor with aplastic anemia. CDR3 protein: CASSLGGLAVIQETQYF. DNA of the CDR3: TGTGCCAGCAGCTTAGGGGGACTAGCGGTGATACAAGAGACCCAGTACTTC.